The clone carrying this T cell receptor (beta chain) has just a few counts. The sample originates from a study of identical twins. The length of the CDR3 is 16 residues. Germline V gives CDR1 MDHEN, CDR2 SYDVKM. Trimming took 3 bases from V and 2 from J, leaving 15 bases between them. A universal primer site was incorporated via template switching, and the cDNA contained unique molecular identifiers. A single record per CDR3 protein comes from TCRdb applying MiXCR to the 5' RACE reads. Of 450,000 or so distinct CDR3 sequences in the sample, 11% to 15% were seen once. These data also formed part of another study, on yellow fever vaccine responses in identical twins.

The sequenced sample was CD4+ T cells sorted from blood. The chain links TRBV28 to TRBJ2-3; perhaps D is TRBD1 or TRBD2 (5 bases each). The clonotype comes from a young woman in good health. CDR3 DNA: TGTGCCAGCAGTTTTTCCGGGAAAGGGGCCACAGATACGCAGTATTTT. The encoded protein is CASSFSGKGATDTQYF.